Listed below are T cell receptor beta chains from one sample, sequenced in a study of T cells after yellow fever vaccination. TCRdb passed the 5' RACE reads through MiXCR, listing each CDR3 protein once. Counted here are 280,000 or so distinct CDR3 sequences, around 9.3% occurring once; the ten biggest clones make up about 3%. The input for sequencing was CD4+ T cells sorted from PBMCs, taken 5 days after the yellow fever booster vaccination. The source of these receptors is a young man who received the YFV17D yellow fever vaccine. Both conserved end residues are part of each CDR3. The order of the fields is clone size, V gene, D gene, J gene, CDR3 DNA, CDR3 protein. The D gene is left open where the match is weak. Expanded clones are given a class, and other clones once, few, many or no size at all.

-	TRBV5-1	-	TRBJ1-3	TGCGCCAGCAGCTTGGGACAGAGCTCTGGAAACACCATATATTTT	CASSLGQSSGNTIYF
-	TRBV20-1	TRBD1	TRBJ1-2	TGCAGTGCTTTACGGGACAGCCTTAGTCATGGCTACACCTTC	CSALRDSLSHGYTF
-	TRBV20-1	-	TRBJ2-5	TGCAGTGCGGTCGGATCCGAAGAGACCCAGTACTTC	CSAVGSEETQYF
many	TRBV6-2/TRBV6-3	-	TRBJ2-5	TGTGCCAGCAGCGGGCCTGGCGGGACCCAGTACTTC	CASSGPGGTQYF
-	TRBV7-2	-	TRBJ2-1	TGTGCCAGCAGCCAGGATGAGGGAGAATGGAATGAGCAGTTCTTC	CASSQDEGEWNEQFF
many	TRBV21-1	-	TRBJ1-1	TGTGCCAGCAGCACCGGACAGGCTTCTTTGTTCACTGAAGCTTTCTTT	CASSTGQASLFTEAFF
few	TRBV20-1	-	TRBJ1-2	TGCAGTGCTAGTGGCCCTGGGTTGGGCTACACCTTC	CSASGPGLGYTF
few	TRBV24-1	-	TRBJ2-5	TGTGCCACCAGTAACCCGGCGGGGACCCAGTACTTC	CATSNPAGTQYF
-	TRBV7-9	-	TRBJ2-7	TGTGCCAGCACCACCCTAGAGGCAGGCTCCTACGAGCAGTACTTC	CASTTLEAGSYEQYF
-	TRBV18	TRBD1	TRBJ1-1	TGTGCCAGCTCACCAAGCCTGTATCGGGACAGTAATACAGAAGCTTTCTTT	CASSPSLYRDSNTEAFF
few	TRBV11-2	TRBD1	TRBJ2-2	TGTGCCAGCAGCTCCAGGGGGCTAGTCGGGGAGCTGTTTTTT	CASSSRGLVGELFF
few	TRBV18	TRBD2	TRBJ2-7	TGTGCCAGCTCACCCGGGCTAGCGGGGGGGATGACCGAGCAGTACTTC	CASSPGLAGGMTEQYF